The source of this T cell receptor beta chain is a study of T cell responses to AZD1222 COVID-19 vaccine. Study-wide results and limits: Seropositive status at baseline applied to only five or six AZD1222 recipients. Repertoire sampling was restricted to post-peak T cell response timepoints. Two AZD1222 administrations were followed by greater Spike-specific TCR breadth and depth. The sample set comprised mostly white British donors with more females, and clonal diversity was possibly underestimated.

This CDR3 region has 15 residues. The junction had 1 base not matched to a gene; V was cut back by 1 base and J by 0 bases. CDR1 and CDR2 from the germline V gene are LNHNV and YYDKDF (reference sequence). Here immunoSEQ multiplex PCR was the method, and the copy in TCRdb shows in-frame clones only, minus some. The data show about 81,000 clones, approximately 90% seen once. A word on this clone: Its antigen is undetermined.

J is TRBJ2-7 and V is TRBV15; 9 bases align to TRBD1. Sequenced material: peripheral blood, taken 28 days after the second AZD1222 dose. The TCR originated in an adult who received the AZD1222 COVID-19 vaccine. The CDR3, as DNA: TGTGCCACCAGCAGAGGGGGACAGGGCTCCTACGAGCAGTACTTC. Encoded protein: CATSRGGQGSYEQYF.